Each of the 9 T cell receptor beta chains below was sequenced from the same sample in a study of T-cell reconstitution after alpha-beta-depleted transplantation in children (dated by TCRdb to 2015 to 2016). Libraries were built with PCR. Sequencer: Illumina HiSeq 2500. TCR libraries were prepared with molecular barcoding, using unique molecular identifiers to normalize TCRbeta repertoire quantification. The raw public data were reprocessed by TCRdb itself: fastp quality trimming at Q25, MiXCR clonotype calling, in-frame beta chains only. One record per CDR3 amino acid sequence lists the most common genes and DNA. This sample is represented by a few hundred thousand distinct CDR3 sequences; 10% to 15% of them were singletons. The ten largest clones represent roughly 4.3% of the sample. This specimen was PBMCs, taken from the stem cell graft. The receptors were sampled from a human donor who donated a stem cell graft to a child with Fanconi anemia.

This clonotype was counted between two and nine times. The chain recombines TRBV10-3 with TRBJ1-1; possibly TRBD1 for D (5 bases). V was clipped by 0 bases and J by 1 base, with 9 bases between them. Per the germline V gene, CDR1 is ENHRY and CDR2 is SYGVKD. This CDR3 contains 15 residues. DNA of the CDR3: TGTGCCATCAGTGAGTCTAGGGGCGGGAACACTGAAGCTTTCTTT. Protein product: CAISESRGGNTEAFF.

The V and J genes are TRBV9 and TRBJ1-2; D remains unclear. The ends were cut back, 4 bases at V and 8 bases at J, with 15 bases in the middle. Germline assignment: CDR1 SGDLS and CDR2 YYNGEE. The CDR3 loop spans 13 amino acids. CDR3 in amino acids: CASSPLTVGGYTF. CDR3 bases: TGTGCCAGCAGCCCCCTAACGGTGGGAGGCTACACCTTC. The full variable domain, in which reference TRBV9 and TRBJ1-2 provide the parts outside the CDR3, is DSGVTQTPKHLITATGQRVTLRCSPRSGDLSVYWYQQSLDQGLQFLIQYYNGEERAKGNILERFSAQQFPDLHSELNLSSLELGDSALYFCASSPLTVGGYTFGSGTRLTVV.

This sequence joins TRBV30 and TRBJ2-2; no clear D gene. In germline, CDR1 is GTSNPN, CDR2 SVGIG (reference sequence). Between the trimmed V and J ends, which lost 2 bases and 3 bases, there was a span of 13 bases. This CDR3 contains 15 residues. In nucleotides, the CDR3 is TGTGCCTGGAGTAAAAGGACGTCGGACACCGGGGAGCTGTTTTTT. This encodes CAWSKRTSDTGELFF.

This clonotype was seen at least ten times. The CDR3 here is CASSATNLQVREETQYF. CDR3 sequence (DNA): TGTGCCAGCAGCGCAACAAACCTACAGGTCCGAGAAGAGACCCAGTACTTC. J is TRBJ2-5 and V is TRBV11-2; D possibly corresponds to TRBD1 (5 bases). Trimming left V 5 bases short and J 3 bases short, with 22 bases between. CDR3 length equals 17 residues. Germline CDR1 SGHAT, CDR2 FQNNGV.

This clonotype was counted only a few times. CDR3 DNA sequence: TGTGCCAGCAGCTTCATTCTCGGCCAAGAGCAGTACTTC. Protein sequence: CASSFILGQEQYF. The J gene is TRBJ2-7, the V gene TRBV12-3 or TRBV12-4; D not certain. Trimming took 6 bases from V and 7 from J, leaving 16 bases between them. The CDR3 extends over 13 amino acids.

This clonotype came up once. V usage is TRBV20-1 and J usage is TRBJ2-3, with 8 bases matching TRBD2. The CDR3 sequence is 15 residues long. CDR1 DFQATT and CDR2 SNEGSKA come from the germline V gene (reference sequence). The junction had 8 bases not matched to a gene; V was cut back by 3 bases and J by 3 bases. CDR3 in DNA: TGCAGTGCTAGTTCCGGGGGGGGAGGAACAGATACGCAGTATTTT. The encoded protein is CSASSGGGGTDTQYF.

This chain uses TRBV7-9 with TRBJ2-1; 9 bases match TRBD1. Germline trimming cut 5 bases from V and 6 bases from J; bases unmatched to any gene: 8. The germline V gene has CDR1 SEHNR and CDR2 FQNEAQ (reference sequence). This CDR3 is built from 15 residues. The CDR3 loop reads CASSLTGGRSNEQFF. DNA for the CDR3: TGTGCCAGCAGCCTGACAGGGGGGCGATCCAATGAGCAGTTCTTC.

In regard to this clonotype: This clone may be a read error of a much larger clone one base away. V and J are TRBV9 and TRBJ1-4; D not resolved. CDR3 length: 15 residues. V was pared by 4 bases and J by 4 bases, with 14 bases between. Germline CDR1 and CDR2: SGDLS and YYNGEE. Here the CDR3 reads CASSFRPRGNEKLFF. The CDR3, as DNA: TGTGCCAGCAGCTTCCGACCCCGTGGTAATGAAAAACTGTTTTTT.

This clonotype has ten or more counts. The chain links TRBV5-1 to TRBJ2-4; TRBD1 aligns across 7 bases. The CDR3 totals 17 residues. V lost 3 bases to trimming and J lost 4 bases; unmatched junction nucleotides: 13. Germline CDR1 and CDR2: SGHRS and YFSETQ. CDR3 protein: CASSSQPRTGWKNIQYF. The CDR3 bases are TGCGCCAGCAGCTCCCAACCCAGGACAGGATGGAAAAACATTCAGTACTTC.